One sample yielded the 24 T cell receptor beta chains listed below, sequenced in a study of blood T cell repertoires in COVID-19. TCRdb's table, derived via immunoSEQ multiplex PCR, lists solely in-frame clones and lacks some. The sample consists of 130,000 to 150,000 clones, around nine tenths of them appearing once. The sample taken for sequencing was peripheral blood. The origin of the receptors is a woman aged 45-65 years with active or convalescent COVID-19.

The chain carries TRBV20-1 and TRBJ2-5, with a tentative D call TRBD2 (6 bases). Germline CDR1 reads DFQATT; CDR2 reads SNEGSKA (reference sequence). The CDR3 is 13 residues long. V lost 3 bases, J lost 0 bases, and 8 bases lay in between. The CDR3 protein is CSASRTNQETQYF. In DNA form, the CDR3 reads TGCAGTGCTAGTCGGACTAACCAAGAGACCCAGTACTTC.

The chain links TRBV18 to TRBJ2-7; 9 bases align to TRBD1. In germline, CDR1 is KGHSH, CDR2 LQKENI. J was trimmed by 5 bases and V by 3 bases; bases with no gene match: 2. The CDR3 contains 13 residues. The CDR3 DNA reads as TGTGCCAGCTCACCCCGGACAGGGGACGAGCAGTACTTC. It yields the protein CASSPRTGDEQYF.

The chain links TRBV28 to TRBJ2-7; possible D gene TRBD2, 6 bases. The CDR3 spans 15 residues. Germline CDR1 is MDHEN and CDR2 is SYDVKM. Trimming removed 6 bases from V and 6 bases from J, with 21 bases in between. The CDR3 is CASSPPWGDLGEQYF. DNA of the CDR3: TGTGCCAGCAGCCCCCCCTGGGGGGACCTGGGCGAGCAGTACTTC.

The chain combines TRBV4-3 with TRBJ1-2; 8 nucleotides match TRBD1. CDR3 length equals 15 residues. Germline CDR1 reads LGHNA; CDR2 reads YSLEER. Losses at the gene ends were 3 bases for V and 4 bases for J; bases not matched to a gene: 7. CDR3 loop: CASSHGDRGSYGYTF. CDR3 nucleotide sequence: TGCGCCAGCAGCCACGGTGACAGGGGTTCCTATGGCTACACCTTC.

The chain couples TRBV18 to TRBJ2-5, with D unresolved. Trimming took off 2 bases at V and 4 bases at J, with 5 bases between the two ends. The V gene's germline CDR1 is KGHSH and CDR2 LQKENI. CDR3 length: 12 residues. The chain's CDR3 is CASSPYLETQYF. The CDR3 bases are TGTGCCAGCTCACCATATTTAGAGACCCAGTACTTC.

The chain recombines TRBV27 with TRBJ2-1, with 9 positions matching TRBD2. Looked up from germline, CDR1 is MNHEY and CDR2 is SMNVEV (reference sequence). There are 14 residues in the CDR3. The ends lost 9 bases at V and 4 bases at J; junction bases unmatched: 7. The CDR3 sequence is CASSRGGWYNEQFF. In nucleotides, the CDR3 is TGTGCCAGTTCGCGGGGGGGCTGGTACAATGAGCAGTTCTTC.

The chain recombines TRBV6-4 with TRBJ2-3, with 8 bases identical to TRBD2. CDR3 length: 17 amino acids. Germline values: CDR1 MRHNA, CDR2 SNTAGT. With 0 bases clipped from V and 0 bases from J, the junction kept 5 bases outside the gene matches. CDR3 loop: CASSDSRASGSTDTQYF. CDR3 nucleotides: TGTGCCAGCAGTGACTCGAGGGCTAGCGGGAGCACAGATACGCAGTATTTT.

The CDR3 here is CASSPRGGFNAGELFF. CDR3 coding DNA: TGTGCCAGCAGTCCCCGTGGAGGGTTTAACGCCGGGGAGCTGTTTTTT. This chain uses TRBV28 with TRBJ2-2; D might be TRBD2 (6 bases). V was trimmed by 5 bases and J by 6 bases, leaving 19 bases between them. Germline-derived CDR1 and CDR2 are MDHEN and SYDVKM. The CDR3 has 16 amino acids.

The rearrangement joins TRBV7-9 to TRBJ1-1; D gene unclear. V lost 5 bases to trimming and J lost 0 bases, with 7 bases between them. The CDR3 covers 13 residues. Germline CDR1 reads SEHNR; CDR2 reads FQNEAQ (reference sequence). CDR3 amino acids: CASSVDMNTEAFF. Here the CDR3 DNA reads TGTGCCAGCAGCGTAGACATGAACACTGAAGCTTTCTTT.

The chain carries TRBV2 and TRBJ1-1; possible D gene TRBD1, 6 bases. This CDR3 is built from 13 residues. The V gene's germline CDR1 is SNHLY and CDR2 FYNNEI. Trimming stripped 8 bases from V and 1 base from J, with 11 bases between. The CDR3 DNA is TGTGCCAGCGGCAAGGACAGGAACACTGAAGCTTTCTTT. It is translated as CASGKDRNTEAFF.

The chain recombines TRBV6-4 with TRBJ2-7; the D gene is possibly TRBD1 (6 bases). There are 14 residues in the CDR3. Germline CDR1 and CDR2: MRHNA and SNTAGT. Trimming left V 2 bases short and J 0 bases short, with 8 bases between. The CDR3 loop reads CASSDRQDSYEQYF. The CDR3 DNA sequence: TGTGCCAGCAGTGACAGACAGGACTCCTACGAGCAGTACTTC.

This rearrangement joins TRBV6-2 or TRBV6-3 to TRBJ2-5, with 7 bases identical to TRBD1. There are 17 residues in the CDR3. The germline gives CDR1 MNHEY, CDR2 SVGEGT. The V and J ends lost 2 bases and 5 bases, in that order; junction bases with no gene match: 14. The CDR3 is CASSYLLTQGRRETQYF. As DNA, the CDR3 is TGTGCCAGCAGTTACCTTTTAACACAGGGGCGGAGGGAGACCCAGTACTTC.

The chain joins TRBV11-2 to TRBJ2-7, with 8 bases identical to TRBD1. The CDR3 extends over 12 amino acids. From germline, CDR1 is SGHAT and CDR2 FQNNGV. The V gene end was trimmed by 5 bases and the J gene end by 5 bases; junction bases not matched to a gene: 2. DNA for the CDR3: TGTGCCAGCAGCCTGGACAGGGACGAGCAGTACTTC. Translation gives CASSLDRDEQYF.

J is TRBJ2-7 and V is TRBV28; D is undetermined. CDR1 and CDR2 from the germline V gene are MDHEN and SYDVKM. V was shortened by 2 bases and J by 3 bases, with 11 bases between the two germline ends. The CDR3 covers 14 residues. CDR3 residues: CASSLSVTYYEQYF. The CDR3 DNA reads TGTGCCAGCAGTTTAAGTGTCACCTACTACGAGCAGTACTTC.

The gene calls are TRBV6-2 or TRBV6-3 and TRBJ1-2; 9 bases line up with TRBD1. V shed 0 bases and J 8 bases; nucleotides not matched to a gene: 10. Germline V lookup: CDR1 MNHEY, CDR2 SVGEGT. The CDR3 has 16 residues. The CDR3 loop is CASSYSVSGTGYGYTF. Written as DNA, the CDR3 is TGTGCCAGCAGTTACTCGGTGTCCGGGACAGGGTACGGCTACACCTTC.

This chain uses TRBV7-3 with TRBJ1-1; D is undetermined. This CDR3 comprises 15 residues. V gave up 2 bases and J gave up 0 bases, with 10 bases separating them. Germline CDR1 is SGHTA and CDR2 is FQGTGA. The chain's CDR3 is CASSLAGGMNTEAFF. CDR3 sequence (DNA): TGTGCCAGCAGCTTAGCGGGAGGCATGAACACTGAAGCTTTCTTT.

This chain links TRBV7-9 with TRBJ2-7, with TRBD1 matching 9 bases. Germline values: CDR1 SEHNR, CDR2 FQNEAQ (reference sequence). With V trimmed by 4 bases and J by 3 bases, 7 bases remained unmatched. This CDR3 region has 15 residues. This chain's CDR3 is CASSSGTGKGYEQYF. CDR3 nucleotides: TGTGCCAGCAGCTCCGGGACAGGGAAGGGCTACGAGCAGTACTTC.

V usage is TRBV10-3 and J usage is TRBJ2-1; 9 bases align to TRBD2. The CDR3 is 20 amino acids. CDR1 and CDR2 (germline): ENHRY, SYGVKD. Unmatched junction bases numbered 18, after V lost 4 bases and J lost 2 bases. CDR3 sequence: CAISGIVWGAASGTYNEQFF. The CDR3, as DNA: TGTGCCATCAGTGGAATCGTTTGGGGGGCCGCTAGCGGGACCTACAATGAGCAGTTCTTC.

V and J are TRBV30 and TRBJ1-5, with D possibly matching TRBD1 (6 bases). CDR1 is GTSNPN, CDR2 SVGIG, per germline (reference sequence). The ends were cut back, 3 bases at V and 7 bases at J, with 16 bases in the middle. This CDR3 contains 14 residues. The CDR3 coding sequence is TGTGCCTGGAGCGCAACAGGGAAAGGACAGCCCCAGCATTTT. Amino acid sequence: CAWSATGKGQPQHF.

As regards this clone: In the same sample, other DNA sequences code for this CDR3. The CDR3 region is CASSLSGNTIYF. The CDR3, as DNA: TGCGCCAGCAGTCTATCTGGAAACACCATATATTTT. The chain carries TRBV5-1 and TRBJ1-3; D is undetermined. The CDR3 length is 12 residues. The ends were cut back, 5 bases at V and 1 base at J, with 4 bases in the middle. Germline CDR1 is SGHRS and CDR2 is YFSETQ.

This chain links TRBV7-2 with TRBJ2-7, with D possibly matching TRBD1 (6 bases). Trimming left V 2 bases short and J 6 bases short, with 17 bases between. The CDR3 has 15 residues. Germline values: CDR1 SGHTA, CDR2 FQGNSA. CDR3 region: CASSLLFGQSSEQYF. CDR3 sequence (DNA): TGTGCCAGCAGCTTATTGTTTGGACAGTCAAGCGAGCAGTACTTC.

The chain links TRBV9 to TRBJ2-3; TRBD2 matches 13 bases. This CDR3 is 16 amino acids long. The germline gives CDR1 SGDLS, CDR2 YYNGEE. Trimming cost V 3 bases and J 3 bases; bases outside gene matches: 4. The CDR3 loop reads CASSAGTSGETDTQYF. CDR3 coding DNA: TGTGCCAGCAGCGCCGGGACTAGCGGGGAAACAGATACGCAGTATTTT.

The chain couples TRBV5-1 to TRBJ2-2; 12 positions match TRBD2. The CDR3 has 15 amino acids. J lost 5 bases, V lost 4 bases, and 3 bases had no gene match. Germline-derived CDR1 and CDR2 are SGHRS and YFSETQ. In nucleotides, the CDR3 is TGCGCCAGCAGCCAAGGACTAGCGGGGACCGGGGAGCTGTTTTTT. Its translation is CASSQGLAGTGELFF.

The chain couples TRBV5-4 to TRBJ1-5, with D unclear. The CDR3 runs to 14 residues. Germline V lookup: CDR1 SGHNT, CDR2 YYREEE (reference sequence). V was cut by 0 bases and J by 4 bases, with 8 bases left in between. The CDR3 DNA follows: TGTGCCAGCAGCTTGGGAGGCGGGAATCAGCCCCAGCATTTT. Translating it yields CASSLGGGNQPQHF.